Shown below are 23 T cell receptor beta chains from a single sample sequenced in a study of shared clonotypes between healthy human individuals. Method: immunoSEQ multiplex PCR; TCRdb's copy keeps in-frame clones and lacks some. The sample lists hundreds of thousands of clones, around 96% occurring once. Cells designated naive CD8 were CD45RO-negative and were positively selected for CCR7, with terminally differentiated effector memory CD45RA+ cells excluded. What was sequenced was naive CD8+ T cells sorted from blood. The receptors come from a woman younger than 45 in good health.

The chain has TRBV5-8 and TRBJ1-1, with a possible D match to TRBD1 (5 bases). V shed 4 bases and J shed 0 bases, with 25 bases lying between them. The germline gives CDR1 SGHTS, CDR2 YDEGEE. The CDR3 loop spans 19 amino acids. The CDR3 DNA reads as TGTGCCAGCAGCGGTGCCTCGTTGGGGCCACCCAGTTTGAACACTGAAGCTTTCTTT. Translated: CASSGASLGPPSLNTEAFF.

The V call is TRBV5-6, the J call TRBJ2-2; D perhaps matches TRBD1 (5 bases). V lost 0 bases, J lost 0 bases, and 12 bases lay in between. Germline V gene sequence: CDR1 SGHDT, CDR2 YYEEEE. The CDR3 length is 17 residues. CDR3 in DNA: TGTGCCAGCAGCTTGGGGTTGGACACCGCGAACACCGGGGAGCTGTTTTTT. Encoded protein: CASSLGLDTANTGELFF.

The genes are TRBV4-1 and TRBJ2-7; 8 bases match TRBD2. This CDR3 spans 15 amino acids. The germline CDR1 and CDR2 sequences are MGHRA and YSYEKL. Trimming took 4 bases from V and 1 from J; bases not matched to a gene: 6. The CDR3 DNA reads as TGCGCCAGCAGCCTTAGCGGGGCTGGGTCCTACGAGCAGTACTTC. Amino acid sequence: CASSLSGAGSYEQYF.

Concerning this clone itself: One junction end disagrees with the germline gene, perhaps due to a read error. This chain joins TRBV5-6 and TRBJ2-7, with D unresolved. Germline values: CDR1 SGHDT, CDR2 YYEEEE. This CDR3 is 14 amino acids long. CDR3 residues: CASSLYGSVYGMDF. Here the CDR3 DNA reads TGTGCCAGCAGCTTATACGGGTCCGTCTACGGAATGGACTTC.

This clone was picked up a small number of times. The chain recombines TRBV13 with TRBJ2-2; 7 bases map to TRBD2. Germline loops: CDR1 PRHDT, CDR2 FYEKMQ (reference sequence). With 4 bases clipped from V and 2 bases from J, the junction kept 7 bases outside the gene matches. The CDR3 contains 16 residues. This chain's CDR3 is CASSSDGGFNTGELFF. In DNA, the CDR3 is TGTGCCAGCAGCTCAGACGGGGGGTTTAACACCGGGGAGCTGTTTTTT.

The chain employs TRBV28 and TRBJ1-5, with D perhaps TRBD1 (5 bases). The CDR3 loop spans 14 amino acids. Germline CDR1 and CDR2: MDHEN and SYDVKM. The ends were cut back, 6 bases at V and 4 bases at J, with 13 bases in the middle. The chain's CDR3 is CASSLIRGNQPQHF. The CDR3 coding sequence is TGTGCCAGCAGCTTAATTAGGGGAAATCAGCCCCAGCATTTT.

The chain carries TRBV4-1 and TRBJ2-5; D gene ambiguous. The assigned J gene may be wrong: the sequence end matches TRBJ2-7 better. Germline values: CDR1 MGHRA, CDR2 YSYEKL. This CDR3 has 13 amino acids. CDR3 in amino acids: CASSQDPLFEQYF. Here the CDR3 DNA reads TGCGCCAGCAGCCAAGATCCCCTCTTCGAGCAGTACTTC.

The chain carries TRBV18 and TRBJ2-3, with 10 bases that match TRBD1. V lost 3 bases, J lost 5 bases, and 5 bases stayed unmatched. Germline V gene sequence: CDR1 KGHSH, CDR2 LQKENI. There are 15 residues in the CDR3. CDR3 nucleotides: TGTGCCAGCTCACCCGGGACAGGGGTAGGAGATACGCAGTATTTT. As protein: CASSPGTGVGDTQYF.

The chain couples TRBV7-9 to TRBJ1-3; D ambiguous. Germline CDR1 and CDR2: SEHNR and FQNEAQ (reference sequence). Trimming stripped 11 bases from V and 0 bases from J, with 8 bases between. This CDR3 region has 12 residues. CDR3 coding DNA: TGTGCCTGCCCCGTCTCTGGAAACACCATATATTTT. Translation gives CACPVSGNTIYF.

This chain connects TRBV19 to TRBJ1-4; no clear D. Germline V gene lookup returns CDR1 LNHDA and CDR2 SQIVND (reference sequence). Trimming shortened V by 3 bases and J by 6 bases, and 11 bases separated the two germline ends. The CDR3 spans 14 residues. The CDR3 is CASSIGAGDEKLFF. The CDR3 DNA is TGTGCCAGTAGTATCGGTGCGGGAGATGAAAAACTGTTTTTT.

The V call is TRBV27, the J call TRBJ2-7, with D tentatively TRBD2 (5 bases). Trimming shortened V by 5 bases and J by 0 bases, and 20 bases separated the two germline ends. In germline, CDR1 is MNHEY, CDR2 SMNVEV (reference sequence). The CDR3 runs 17 residues. CDR3 nucleotide sequence: TGTGCCAGCAGTCCCGACCAATATAGCGAAAGCTCCTACGAGCAGTACTTC. As protein: CASSPDQYSESSYEQYF.

The chain has TRBV27 and TRBJ2-7; TRBD2 might be the D (6 bases). Germline V CDR1 and CDR2: MNHEY, SMNVEV (reference sequence). V gave up 3 bases and J gave up 2 bases, with 11 bases separating them. This CDR3 has 14 residues. CDR3 sequence reads: CASSLGTSTYEQYF. CDR3 bases: TGTGCCAGCAGTTTGGGGACTTCTACCTACGAGCAGTACTTC.

The chain combines TRBV5-1 with TRBJ2-3; 9 bases fit TRBD2. The J segment lost 5 bases and the V segment lost 4 bases, leaving 8 bases of the junction unmatched. Germline V gene sequence: CDR1 SGHRS, CDR2 YFSETQ. CDR3 length equals 15 residues. In DNA, the CDR3 is TGCGCCAGCAGCCCCCTGGGCGGGAGGGTAGATACGCAGTATTTT. Translation gives CASSPLGGRVDTQYF. The entire variable domain, with the rest obtained from reference TRBV5-1 and TRBJ2-3, is as follows: KAGVTQTPRYLIKTRGQQVTLSCSPISGHRSVSWYQQTPGQGLQFLFEYFSETQRNKGNFPGRFSGRQFSNSRSEMNVSTLELGDSALYLCASSPLGGRVDTQYFGPGTRLTVL.

The chain is built from TRBV9 and TRBJ1-1, with D possibly being TRBD1 (6 bases). The CDR3 is made up of 13 amino acids. Germline V lookup: CDR1 SGDLS, CDR2 YYNGEE. V lost 3 bases and J 6 bases, leaving 12 bases between the germline ends. CDR3 sequence (DNA): TGTGCCAGCAGCGCGGGGACACCCTCTGAAGCTTTCTTT. Translated: CASSAGTPSEAFF.

The rearrangement joins TRBV27 to TRBJ2-7, with D unclear. CDR3 length equals 13 residues. The germline V gene encodes CDR1 MNHEY and CDR2 SMNVEV (reference sequence). The V end was cut by 7 bases, the J end by 0 bases, with 10 bases between. The CDR3 spells CASMKASSYEQYF. For the CDR3, the DNA is TGTGCCAGCATGAAAGCTAGCTCCTACGAGCAGTACTTC.

The genes are TRBV5-1 and TRBJ2-3; no reliable D call. Germline V CDR1 and CDR2: SGHRS, YFSETQ. Between the trimmed V and J ends, which lost 3 bases and 1 base, there was a span of 9 bases. The CDR3 totals 14 residues. This CDR3 is CASSYYQRTDTQYF. CDR3 nucleotides: TGCGCCAGCAGCTACTACCAACGCACAGATACGCAGTATTTT. Combining the CDR3 with reference TRBV5-1 and TRBJ2-3 gives the whole variable domain KAGVTQTPRYLIKTRGQQVTLSCSPISGHRSVSWYQQTPGQGLQFLFEYFSETQRNKGNFPGRFSGRQFSNSRSEMNVSTLELGDSALYLCASSYYQRTDTQYFGPGTRLTVL.

The chain joins TRBV28 to TRBJ2-2; no definite D call. Germline V lookup: CDR1 MDHEN, CDR2 SYDVKM. The CDR3 contains 11 residues. V lost 7 bases and J 7 bases, leaving 7 bases between the germline ends. The CDR3 is CASTYYGELFF. In DNA, the CDR3 is TGTGCCAGCACCTACTACGGGGAGCTGTTTTTT.

This rearrangement joins TRBV28 to TRBJ2-5; TRBD2 is a possible D gene (5 bases). CDR3 length equals 16 residues. Trimming left V 9 bases short and J 7 bases short, with 27 bases between. The V gene's germline CDR1 is MDHEN and CDR2 SYDVKM. The CDR3 DNA reads as TGTGCCAGTCAAACCTCGGGCGAGGGAACTCCGGGGACCCAGTACTTC. This encodes CASQTSGEGTPGTQYF.

The chain uses TRBV7-9 and TRBJ1-2, with D maybe TRBD1 (5 bases). The CDR3 covers 14 residues. Germline lookup yields CDR1 SEHNR and CDR2 FQNEAQ (reference sequence). The V end was cut by 2 bases, the J end by 5 bases, with 12 bases between. CDR3 coding DNA: TGTGCCAGCAGCTTATTGGATGGGGGTTATGGCTACACCTTC. Amino acid sequence: CASSLLDGGYGYTF.

This clone occurred once. The genes are TRBV15 and TRBJ2-5; 7 bases fit TRBD2. V dropped 1 base and J dropped 2; count of bases not matched to a gene: 13. In germline, CDR1 is LNHNV, CDR2 YYDKDF (reference sequence). CDR3 length: 18 residues. CDR3 amino acids: CATSRGPPLAENQETQYF. CDR3 DNA sequence: TGTGCCACCAGCAGAGGTCCCCCTCTAGCGGAGAATCAAGAGACCCAGTACTTC.

This chain connects TRBV29-1 to TRBJ1-2; D is uncertain. This CDR3 has 13 residues. CDR1 and CDR2 (germline): SQVTM, ANQGSEA. Trimming cost V 4 bases and J 0 bases, with 9 bases left between them. The CDR3 reads CSVAFSANYGYTF. CDR3 nucleotides: TGCAGCGTTGCTTTCTCGGCTAACTATGGCTACACCTTC.

This rearrangement joins TRBV18 to TRBJ2-7; 10 bases match TRBD2. The germline V gene encodes CDR1 KGHSH and CDR2 LQKENI. The CDR3 is made up of 16 amino acids. V shed 5 bases and J 2 bases; nucleotides not matched to a gene: 9. CDR3 DNA sequence: TGTGCCAGCTCAAGTTCGGTAGCGGGAGGCCCCTACGAGCAGTACTTC. Its translation is CASSSSVAGGPYEQYF.

The chain joins TRBV27 to TRBJ2-2; TRBD2 matches at 9 bases. The CDR3 is 20 amino acids. Germline loops: CDR1 MNHEY, CDR2 SMNVEV (reference sequence). Trimming removed 2 bases from V and 7 bases from J; junction bases left unmatched: 20. CDR3 loop: CASSLPDWQTSGRRVGELFF. CDR3 bases: TGTGCCAGCAGTTTACCGGATTGGCAGACTAGCGGAAGACGGGTCGGGGAGCTGTTTTTT.